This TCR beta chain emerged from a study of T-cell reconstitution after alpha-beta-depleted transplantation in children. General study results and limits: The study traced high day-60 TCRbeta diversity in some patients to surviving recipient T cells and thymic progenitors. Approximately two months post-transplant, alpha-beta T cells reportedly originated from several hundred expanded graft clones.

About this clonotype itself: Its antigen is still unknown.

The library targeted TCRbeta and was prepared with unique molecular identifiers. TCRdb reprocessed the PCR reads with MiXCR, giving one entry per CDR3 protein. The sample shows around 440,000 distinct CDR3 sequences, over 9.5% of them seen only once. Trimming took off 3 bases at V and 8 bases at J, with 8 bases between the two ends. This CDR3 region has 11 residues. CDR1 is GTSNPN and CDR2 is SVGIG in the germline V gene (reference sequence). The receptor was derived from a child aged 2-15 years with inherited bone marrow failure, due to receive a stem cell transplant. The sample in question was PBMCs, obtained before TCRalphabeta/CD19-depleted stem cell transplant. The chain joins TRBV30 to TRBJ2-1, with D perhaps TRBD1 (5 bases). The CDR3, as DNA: TGTGCCTGGAGCCAGGGTGATGAGCAGTTCTTC. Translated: CAWSQGDEQFF.